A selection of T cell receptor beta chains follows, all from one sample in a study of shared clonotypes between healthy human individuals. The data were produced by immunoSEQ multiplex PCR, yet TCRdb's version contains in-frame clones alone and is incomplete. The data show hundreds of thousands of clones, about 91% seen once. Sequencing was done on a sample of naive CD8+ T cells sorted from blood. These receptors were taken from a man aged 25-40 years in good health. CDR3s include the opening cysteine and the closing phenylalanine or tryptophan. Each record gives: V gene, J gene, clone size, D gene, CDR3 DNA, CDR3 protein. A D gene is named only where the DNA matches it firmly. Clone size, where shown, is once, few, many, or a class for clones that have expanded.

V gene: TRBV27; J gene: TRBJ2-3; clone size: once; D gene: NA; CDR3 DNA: TGTGCCAGCAGTTTAGGGGCAGGGGGGGATACGCAGTATTTT; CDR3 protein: CASSLGAGGDTQYF
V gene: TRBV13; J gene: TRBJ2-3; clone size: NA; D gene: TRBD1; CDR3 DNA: TGTGCCAGCTACGGACAGGGGCGGGAGAGAACAGATACGCAGTATTTT; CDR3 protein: CASYGQGRERTDTQYF
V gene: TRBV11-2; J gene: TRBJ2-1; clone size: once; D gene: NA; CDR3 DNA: TGTGCCAGCAGCACTGGCGTGACCTACAATGAGCAGTTCTTC; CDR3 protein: CASSTGVTYNEQFF
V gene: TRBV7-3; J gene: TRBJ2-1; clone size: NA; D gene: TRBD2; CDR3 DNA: TGTGCCAGCAGCGCCTCGGGACTAGCGGGAGATTTGGGCTACAATGAGCAGTTCTTC; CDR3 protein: CASSASGLAGDLGYNEQFF
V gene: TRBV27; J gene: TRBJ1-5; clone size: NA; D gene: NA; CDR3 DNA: TGTGCCAGCAGTTTGGATCGGGGGGGTGGTCAGCCCCAGCATTTT; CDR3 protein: CASSLDRGGGQPQHF
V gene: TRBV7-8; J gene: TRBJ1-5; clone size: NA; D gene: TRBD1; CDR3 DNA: TGTGCCAGCAGCCAGTCTACCCGTCAGGGGTCCTACCGACAGGGTCTAGGGCCCCAGCATTTT; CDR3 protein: CASSQSTRQGSYRQGLGPQHF
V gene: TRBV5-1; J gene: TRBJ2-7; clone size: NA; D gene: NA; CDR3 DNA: TGCGCCAGCAGCTTGGTAGGAGGGACCCACGAGCAGTACTTC; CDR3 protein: CASSLVGGTHEQYF
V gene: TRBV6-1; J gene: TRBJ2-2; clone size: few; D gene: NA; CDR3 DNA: TGTGCCACCGGGGAGCTGTTTTTT; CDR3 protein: CATGELFF
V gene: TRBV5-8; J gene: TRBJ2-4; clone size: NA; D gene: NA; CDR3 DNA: TGTGCCAGCAGCGTCGGTGGTGTTCTAGCCAAAAACATTCAGTACTTC; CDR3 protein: CASSVGGVLAKNIQYF
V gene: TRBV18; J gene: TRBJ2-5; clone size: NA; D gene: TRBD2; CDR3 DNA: TGTGCCAGCTCACTGACTAGCGGCCAAGAGACCCAGTACTTC; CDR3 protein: CASSLTSGQETQYF
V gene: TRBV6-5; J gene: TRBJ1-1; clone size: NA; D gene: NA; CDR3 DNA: TGTGCCAGCATTAGTGGGGAAACTGAAGCTTTCTTT; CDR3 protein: CASISGETEAFF
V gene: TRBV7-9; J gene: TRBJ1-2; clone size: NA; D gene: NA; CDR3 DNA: TGTGCCAGCAGCTTAGGAACCTATGGCTACACCTTC; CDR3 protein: CASSLGTYGYTF
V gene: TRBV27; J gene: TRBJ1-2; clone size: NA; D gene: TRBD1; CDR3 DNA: TGTGCCAGCAGGCCGGGACAGAACCTCTATGGCTACACCTTC; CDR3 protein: CASRPGQNLYGYTF
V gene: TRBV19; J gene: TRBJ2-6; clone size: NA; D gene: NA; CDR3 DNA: TGTGCCAGTAGGGGGATTGGGGCCAACGTCCTGACTTTC; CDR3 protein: CASRGIGANVLTF
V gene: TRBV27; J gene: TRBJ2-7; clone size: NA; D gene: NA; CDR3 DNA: TGTGCCAGCCGTGGGGGTTCATCGGCCTACGAGCAGTACTTC; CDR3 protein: CASRGGSSAYEQYF
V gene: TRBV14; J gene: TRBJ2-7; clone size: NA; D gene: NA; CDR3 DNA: TGTGCCAGCAGCCAAGACCAAGATTACGAGCAGTACTTC; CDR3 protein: CASSQDQDYEQYF
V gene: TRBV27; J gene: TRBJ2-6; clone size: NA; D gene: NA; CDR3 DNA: TGTGCCAGCAGTTTTTCCGGGGCCAACGTCCTGACTTTC; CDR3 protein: CASSFSGANVLTF
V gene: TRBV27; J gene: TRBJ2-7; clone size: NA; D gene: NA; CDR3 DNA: TGTGCCAGCAGTTTTTTCCCGGGGTCCTACGAGCAGTACTTC; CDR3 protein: CASSFFPGSYEQYF
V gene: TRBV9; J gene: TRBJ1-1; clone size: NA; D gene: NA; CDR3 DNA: TGTGCCAGCAGCCCCGCGGATGCGAACACTGAAGCTTTCTTT; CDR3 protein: CASSPADANTEAFF
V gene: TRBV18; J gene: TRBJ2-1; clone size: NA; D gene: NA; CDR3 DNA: TGTGCCAGCTCAGCCCAGGAGGGCCCAATGTACAATGAGCAGTTCTTC; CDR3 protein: CASSAQEGPMYNEQFF
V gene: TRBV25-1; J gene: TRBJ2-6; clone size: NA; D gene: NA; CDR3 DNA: TGTGCCAGCAGTGAATGGAGCCGCTCTGGGGCCAACGTCCTGACTTTC; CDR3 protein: CASSEWSRSGANVLTF
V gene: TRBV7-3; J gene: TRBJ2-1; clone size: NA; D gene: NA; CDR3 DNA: TGTGCCAGTGACGGGGGCCAGGGGCAGTTCTTC; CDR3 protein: CASDGGQGQFF
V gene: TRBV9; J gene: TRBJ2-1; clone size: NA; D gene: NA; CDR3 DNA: TGTGCCAGCAGCGTACCGAGGGGTCCCTCTGATCAGTATGAGCAGTTCTTC; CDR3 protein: CASSVPRGPSDQYEQFF
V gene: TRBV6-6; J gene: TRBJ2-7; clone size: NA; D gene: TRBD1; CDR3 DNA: TGTGCCAGCACTCAGGGGGCGGTCCACGAGCAGTACTTC; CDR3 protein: CASTQGAVHEQYF
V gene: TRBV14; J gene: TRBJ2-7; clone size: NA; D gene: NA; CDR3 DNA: TGTGCCAGCAGCCAAGGACAGCATCCTAAGGTAAAGTACTTC; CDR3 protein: CASSQGQHPKVKYF
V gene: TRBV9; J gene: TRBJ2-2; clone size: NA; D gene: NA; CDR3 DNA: TGTGCCAGCAGCGTAGAAGGGGGTTGGCGGAACACCGGGGAGCTGTTTTTT; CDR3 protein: CASSVEGGWRNTGELFF
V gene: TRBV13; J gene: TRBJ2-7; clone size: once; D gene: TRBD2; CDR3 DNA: TGTGCCAGCAGCCAAAGAGGGACTAGCGGGAGGGATGAGCAGTACTTC; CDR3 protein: CASSQRGTSGRDEQYF
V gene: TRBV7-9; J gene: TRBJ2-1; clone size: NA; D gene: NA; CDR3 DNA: TGTGCCAGCAGCTTACCCACAGGAGGGAATGAGCAGTTCTTC; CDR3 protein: CASSLPTGGNEQFF
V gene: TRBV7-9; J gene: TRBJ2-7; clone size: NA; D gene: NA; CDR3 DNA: TGTGCCAGCAGCTTGAGAACCCAGTGGGAGCAGTACTTC; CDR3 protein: CASSLRTQWEQYF
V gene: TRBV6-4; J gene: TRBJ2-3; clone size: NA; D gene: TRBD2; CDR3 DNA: TGTGCCAGCAGTCGTCTAGCGGGAGACAGCACAGATACGCAGTATTTT; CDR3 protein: CASSRLAGDSTDTQYF
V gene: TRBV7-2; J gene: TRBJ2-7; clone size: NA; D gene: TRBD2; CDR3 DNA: TGTGCCAGCAGCCCCGGAACTAGCGGCTACGAGCAGTACTTC; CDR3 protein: CASSPGTSGYEQYF
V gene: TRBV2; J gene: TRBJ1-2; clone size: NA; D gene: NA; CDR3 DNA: TGTGCCAGCTTGGGGGACGTATATGGCTACACCTTC; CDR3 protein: CASLGDVYGYTF
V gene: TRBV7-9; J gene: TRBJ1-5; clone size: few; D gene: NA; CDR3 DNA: TGTGCCAGCAGCTTAGTAGCAAATCAGCCCCAGCATTTT; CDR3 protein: CASSLVANQPQHF
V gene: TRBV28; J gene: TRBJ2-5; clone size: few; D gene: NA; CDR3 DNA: TGTGCCAGCAAAATAAAGGGGGTCGATGAGACCCAGTACTTC; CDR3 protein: CASKIKGVDETQYF
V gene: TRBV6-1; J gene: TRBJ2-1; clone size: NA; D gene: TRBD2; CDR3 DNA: TGTGCCACGTGGAAGCGGGAGAGCTCCTACAATGAGCAGTTCTTC; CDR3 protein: CATWKRESSYNEQFF
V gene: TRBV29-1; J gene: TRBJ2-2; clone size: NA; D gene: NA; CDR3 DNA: TGCAGCGTTGAATTAAGGGGTGGCGGGGGCGACACCGGGGAGCTGTTTTTT; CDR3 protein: CSVELRGGGGDTGELFF
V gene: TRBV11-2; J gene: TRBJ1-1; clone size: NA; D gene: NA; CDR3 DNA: TGTGCCAGCAGCTTAGGTGGGTTTTACGAAGCTTTCTTT; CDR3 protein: CASSLGGFYEAFF
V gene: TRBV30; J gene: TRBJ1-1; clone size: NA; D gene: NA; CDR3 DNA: TGTGCCTGGAGTGTAGTAGGGCTAAACACTGAAGCTTTCTTT; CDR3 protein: CAWSVVGLNTEAFF
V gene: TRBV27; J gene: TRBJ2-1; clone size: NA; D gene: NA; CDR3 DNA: TGTGCCAGCAGTTTAAACTGGGGTGAGCAGTTCTTC; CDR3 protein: CASSLNWGEQFF
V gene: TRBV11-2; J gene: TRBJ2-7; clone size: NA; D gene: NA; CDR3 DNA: TGTGCCAGCAGCTTAGAGCCTAGAGTTCACGAGCAGTACTTC; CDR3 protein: CASSLEPRVHEQYF
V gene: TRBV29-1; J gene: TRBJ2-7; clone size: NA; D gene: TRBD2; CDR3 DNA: TGCAGCGTCCAGGGGCTAGCGGGGAACTACGAGCAGTACTTC; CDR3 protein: CSVQGLAGNYEQYF
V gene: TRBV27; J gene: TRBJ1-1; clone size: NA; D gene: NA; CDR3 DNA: TGTGCCAGCAGTTTATTTGCCGGTGCTTGGGAAGCTTTCTTT; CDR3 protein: CASSLFAGAWEAFF
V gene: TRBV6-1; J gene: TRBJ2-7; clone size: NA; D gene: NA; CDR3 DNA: TGTGCCAGCCGCCCGGGCAGGGGGGACTACGAGCAGTACTTC; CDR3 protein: CASRPGRGDYEQYF
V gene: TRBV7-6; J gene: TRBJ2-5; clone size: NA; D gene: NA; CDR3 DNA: TGTGCCAGCAGCTCCCGTCTTTGGCGGGACCAAGAGACCCAGTACTTC; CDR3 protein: CASSSRLWRDQETQYF
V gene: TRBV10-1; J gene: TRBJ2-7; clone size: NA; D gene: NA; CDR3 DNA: TGCGCCAGCAGCCGGGACTTGAAGACATCCGAGCAGTACTTC; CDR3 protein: CASSRDLKTSEQYF
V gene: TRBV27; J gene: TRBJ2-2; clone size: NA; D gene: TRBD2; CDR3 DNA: TGTGCCAGCGGGGCCGGGACTAGCGGCACCGGGGAGCTGTTTTTT; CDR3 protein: CASGAGTSGTGELFF
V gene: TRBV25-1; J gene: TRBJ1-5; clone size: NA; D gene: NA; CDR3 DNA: TGTGCCAGCATGGGGGGGCAGGGGTCTCAGCATTTT; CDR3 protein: CASMGGQGSQHF
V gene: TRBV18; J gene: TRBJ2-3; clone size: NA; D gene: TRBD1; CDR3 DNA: TGTGCCAGCTCAGGGGACAGGGGGTCTTCCACCACAGATACGCAGTATTTT; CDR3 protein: CASSGDRGSSTTDTQYF
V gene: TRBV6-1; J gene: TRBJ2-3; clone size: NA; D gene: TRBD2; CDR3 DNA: TGTGCCAGCAGTGTCCAAGCGGGAGGCTCAGATACGCAGTATTTT; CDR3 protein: CASSVQAGGSDTQYF
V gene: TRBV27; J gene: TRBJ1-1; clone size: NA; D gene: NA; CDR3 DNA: TGTGCCAGCAGTCCATGGACGGAGACAAACACTGAAGCTTTCTTT; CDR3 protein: CASSPWTETNTEAFF
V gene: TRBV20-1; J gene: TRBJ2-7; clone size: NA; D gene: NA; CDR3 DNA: TGCAGTGCTGGGGGTTACGAGCAGTACTTC; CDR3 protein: CSAGGYEQYF
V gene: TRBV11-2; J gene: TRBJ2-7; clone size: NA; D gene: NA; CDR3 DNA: TGTGCCAGCAGTTTAGGATGGAGGGCCGCCTACGAGCAGTACTTC; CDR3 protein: CASSLGWRAAYEQYF
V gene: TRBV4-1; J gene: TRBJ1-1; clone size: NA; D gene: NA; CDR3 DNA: TGCGCCAGCAGCCAAGTCAGGGCTTTGAACACTGAAGCTTTCTTT; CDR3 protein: CASSQVRALNTEAFF
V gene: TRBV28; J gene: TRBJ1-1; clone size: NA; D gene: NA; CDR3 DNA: TGTGCCAGCAGTAGAAGACCCATGAACACTGAAGCTTTCTTT; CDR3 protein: CASSRRPMNTEAFF